This T cell receptor beta chain was documented in a study of neurological immune-mediated disorders. Study-wide results and caveats: Neither clinical nor MRI features were found to be associated with the multiple sclerosis repertoire cluster. The highest TCR clonal expansion occurred in HTLV-1-associated myelopathy; multiple sclerosis fell below healthy controls.

The germline CDR1 and CDR2 sequences are KGHSH and LQKENI. CDR3 length equals 15 residues. With 2 bases clipped from V and 7 bases from J, the junction kept 3 bases outside the gene matches. As for the cDNA, it was generated by 5'RACE with 10-nucleotide random UMIs. From 15-18 subjects, over 180 million TCR-beta sequences were obtained in each sequencing run. TCRdb fed the 5' RACE reads into MiXCR, producing one record per CDR3 protein. The sample shows around 94,000 distinct CDR3 sequences, roughly 3.5% of them seen only once. This clonotype turned up a few times. Its matching antigen is unknown. The rearrangement uses TRBV18 and TRBJ2-1, with 12 bases that match TRBD2. This clonotype was obtained from a woman aged 18-29 years with multiple sclerosis. Sequenced material: PBMCs. The CDR3 protein is CASSPRLAGENEQFF. In DNA form, the CDR3 reads TGTGCCAGCTCACCAAGACTAGCGGGGGAGAATGAGCAGTTCTTC.